This T cell receptor beta chain was identified in a study of graft-versus-host responses after intestinal transplantation. Study-level information: Tacrolimus and steroids were given for two to three years to all recipients after anti-thymocyte globulin induction.

Sequenced by immunoSEQ multiplex PCR; TCRdb stores in-frame clones only, minus some. The table has around 96,000 clones, around nine tenths seen once; the top ten hold 0.15% to 0.2%. Study-level points and caveats: High graft-versus-host to host-versus-graft clonal ratios were seen in allografts of patients with graft-donor T cell macrochimerism. Levels of circulating GvH clones at their peak were associated with early post-transplant HvG declines. In recipient marrow, GvH clones were found, and some appeared first in ileum or blood.

This clone was observed a few times. The antigen is not known. V gave up 3 bases and J gave up 4 bases, with 19 bases separating them. Germline V gives CDR1 SGHKS, CDR2 YYEKEE (reference sequence). The length of the CDR3 is 16 residues. The starting material was unstimulated CD4+ T cells sorted from spleen or lymph node cells, obtained before intestinal transplant. The chain couples TRBV5-5 to TRBJ1-1, with a tentative D call TRBD1 (5 bases). The sequence was collected from a human donor who received an intestinal transplant. The CDR3 nucleotides are TGTGCCAGCAGCTCGACAGTCGGGGGTAGGGGCACTGAAGCTTTCTTT. Protein product: CASSSTVGGRGTEAFF. Looking up the rest from reference TRBV5-5 and TRBJ1-1 gives the full variable domain: DAGVTQSPTHLIKTRGQQVTLRCSPISGHKSVSWYQQVLGQGPQFIFQYYEKEERGRGNFPDRFSARQFPNYSSELNVNALLLGDSALYLCASSSTVGGRGTEAFFGQGTRLTVV.